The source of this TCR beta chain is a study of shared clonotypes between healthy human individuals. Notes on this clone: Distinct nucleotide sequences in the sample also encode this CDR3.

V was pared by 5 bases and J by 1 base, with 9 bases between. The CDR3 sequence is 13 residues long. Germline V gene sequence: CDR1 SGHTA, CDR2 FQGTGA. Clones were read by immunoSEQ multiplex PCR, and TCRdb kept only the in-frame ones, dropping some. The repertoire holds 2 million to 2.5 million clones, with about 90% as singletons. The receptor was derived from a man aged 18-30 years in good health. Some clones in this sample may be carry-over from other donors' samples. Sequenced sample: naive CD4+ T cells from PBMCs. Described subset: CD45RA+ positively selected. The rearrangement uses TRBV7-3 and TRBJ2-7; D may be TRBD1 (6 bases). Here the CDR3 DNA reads TGTGCCAGCAGCCGCGACAGGTCCTACGAGCAGTACTTC. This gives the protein CASSRDRSYEQYF.